The 30 T cell receptor beta chains in this list originate from one sample, sequenced in a study of T-cell reconstitution after alpha-beta-depleted transplantation in children. The TCRbeta library incorporated unique molecular identifiers. TCRdb recomputed calls from the PCR reads with MiXCR, one row per CDR3 protein. The sample consists of 440,000 or so distinct CDR3 sequences, approximately 10% of them appearing once. This sample comprised PBMCs from the stem cell graft donor, obtained from the stem cell graft. These receptors all stem from a human donor who donated a stem cell graft to a child with acute myeloid leukemia.

This chain joins TRBV19 and TRBJ1-6, with 9 bases aligning to TRBD1. CDR3 size: 15 residues. The trim removed 4 bases at V and 9 bases at J, leaving 7 bases unmatched. Germline CDR1 reads LNHDA; CDR2 reads SQIVND (reference sequence). CDR3 loop: CASSTRDREGSPLHF. The DNA of the CDR3 is TGTGCCAGTAGTACCAGGGACAGGGAAGGTTCACCCCTCCACTTT.

V and J are TRBV5-1 and TRBJ1-4; 7 bases are a match to TRBD1. Germline values: CDR1 SGHRS, CDR2 YFSETQ. Germline trimming cut 5 bases from V and 0 bases from J; bases unmatched to any gene: 7. The CDR3 length is 16 residues. The CDR3 DNA reads TGCGCCAGCAGACCGGAGGGGGCGACAACTAATGAAAAACTGTTTTTT. This encodes CASRPEGATTNEKLFF.

This clonotype showed up just a few times. V and J are TRBV7-8 and TRBJ2-1, with D possibly called TRBD1 or TRBD2 (5 bases each). The V gene's germline CDR1 is SGHVS and CDR2 FQNEAQ. V lost 5 bases and J lost 12, with 20 bases in between. The CDR3 totals 14 residues. This chain's CDR3 is CASSVDTFGGGQFF. CDR3 nucleotides: TGTGCCAGCAGCGTGGACACCTTTGGGGGTGGGCAGTTCTTC.

V gene TRBV11-2 combines with J gene TRBJ2-1; the match to TRBD2 covers 13 bases. CDR3 length equals 20 residues. Germline CDR1 SGHAT, CDR2 FQNNGV. The V gene end was trimmed by 4 bases and the J gene end by 0 bases; junction bases not matched to a gene: 12. The CDR3 protein is CASSSGLAGDEGFSYNEQFF. DNA for the CDR3: TGTGCCAGCAGCTCCGGACTAGCGGGAGATGAGGGGTTCTCCTACAATGAGCAGTTCTTC.

This clonotype was counted between two and nine times. The rearrangement uses TRBV10-1 and TRBJ2-7; TRBD1 is a possible D gene (5 bases). The CDR3 covers 14 residues. CDR1 and CDR2 from the germline V gene are WNHNN and SYGVQD (reference sequence). V lost 6 bases and J 0 bases, leaving 12 bases between the germline ends. The DNA for the CDR3 is TGCGCCAGCAGAGAGATAGACAGCTCCTACGAGCAGTACTTC. Amino acids: CASREIDSSYEQYF.

The V gene is TRBV12-3 or TRBV12-4, the J gene TRBJ2-1, with 7 bases that match TRBD2. The CDR3 consists of 12 residues. The junction had 9 bases not matched to a gene; V was cut back by 6 bases and J by 13 bases. CDR3 nucleotides: TGTGCCAGCAGGACTGACAGCGGGGTTCAGTTCTTC. Its translation: CASRTDSGVQFF.

The rearrangement joins TRBV7-6 to TRBJ2-3; D possibly corresponds to TRBD1 (6 bases). Germline CDR1 SGHVS, CDR2 FNYEAQ. V was cut by 8 bases and J by 6 bases, with 21 bases left in between. The CDR3 has 15 residues. The CDR3 sequence is CASRPPGQGKDTQYF. The CDR3 bases are TGTGCCAGCCGACCCCCGGGCCAGGGGAAGGATACGCAGTATTTT.

The sample holds a few counts of this clonotype. This chain connects TRBV5-1 to TRBJ2-1; tentative D call: TRBD2 (7 bases). Trimming cost V 4 bases and J 6 bases, with 17 bases left between them. Germline-derived CDR1 and CDR2 are SGHRS and YFSETQ. There are 15 residues in the CDR3. CDR3 nucleotide sequence: TGCGCCAGCAGCCCGGGGAGGGAGGGGGTCAATGAGCAGTTCTTC. It specifies CASSPGREGVNEQFF. The entire variable domain, with the rest obtained from reference TRBV5-1 and TRBJ2-1, is as follows: KAGVTQTPRYLIKTRGQQVTLSCSPISGHRSVSWYQQTPGQGLQFLFEYFSETQRNKGNFPGRFSGRQFSNSRSEMNVSTLELGDSALYLCASSPGREGVNEQFFGPGTRLTVL.

This clonotype was observed at least ten times. The V and J genes are TRBV12-3 or TRBV12-4 and TRBJ2-2, with D uncertain. V lost 7 bases to trimming and J lost 6 bases, with 12 bases between them. This CDR3 comprises 13 residues. The CDR3 loop reads CASTLGSSGELFF. CDR3 bases: TGTGCCAGCACCCTTGGATCGTCCGGGGAGCTGTTTTTT.

This clonotype was counted ten times or more. The V gene is TRBV5-5, the J gene TRBJ2-2; D may be TRBD1 (7 bases). This CDR3 comprises 16 residues. Germline lookup yields CDR1 SGHKS and CDR2 YYEKEE (reference sequence). Trimming removed 5 bases from V and 4 bases from J, with 18 bases in between. CDR3 DNA sequence: TGTGCCAGCAGTCAGGAGGGGGCGTGGGGCACCGGGGAGCTGTTTTTT. Translating gives CASSQEGAWGTGELFF. Full variable domain (rest looked up from reference TRBV5-5 and TRBJ2-2): DAGVTQSPTHLIKTRGQQVTLRCSPISGHKSVSWYQQVLGQGPQFIFQYYEKEERGRGNFPDRFSARQFPNYSSELNVNALLLGDSALYLCASSQEGAWGTGELFFGEGSRLTVL.

In nucleotides, the CDR3 is TGTGCCACCAGTGATTACAAGCGGGGGGGCTCCTACAATGAGCAGTTCTTC. It is translated as CATSDYKRGGSYNEQFF. The chain employs TRBV24-1 and TRBJ2-1, with 10 bases lining up with TRBD2. The CDR3 covers 17 residues. In germline, CDR1 is KGHDR, CDR2 SFDVKD. Trimming removed 2 bases from V and 0 bases from J; junction bases left unmatched: 3.

This clonotype was detected a few times. The rearrangement links TRBV6-1 to TRBJ2-7; TRBD1 aligns across 9 bases. This CDR3 is built from 13 residues. The germline V gene has CDR1 MNHNS and CDR2 SASEGT. The V and J ends lost 4 bases and 6 bases, in that order; junction bases with no gene match: 4. This CDR3 is CASSALTGGEQYV. In nucleotides, the CDR3 is TGTGCCAGCAGTGCCTTGACAGGGGGCGAGCAGTACGTC.

This clonotype was picked up many times. An end of the junction does not agree with germline; a read error may underlie this. The chain links TRBV12-3 or TRBV12-4 to TRBJ2-1; D is possibly TRBD2 (5 bases). The CDR3 has 12 amino acids. In nucleotides, the CDR3 is TGTGCCAGCAGTCTAGCTCCCCATGAGCAGTTCTTC. This sequence encodes CASSLAPHEQFF.

This clonotype has just a few counts. This chain links TRBV18 with TRBJ1-2; D perhaps matches TRBD1 (5 bases). CDR3 length equals 15 residues. With 3 bases removed from V and 0 bases from J, the gap between germline ends came to 11 bases. Germline V lookup: CDR1 KGHSH, CDR2 LQKENI. CDR3 sequence: CASSPRDFPNYGYTF. The CDR3 DNA is TGTGCCAGCTCACCCCGGGACTTCCCTAACTATGGCTACACCTTC.

This clonotype appeared a few times. The CDR3 sequence is CSVEGTSGGTGLYEQYF. The CDR3 region has the DNA TGCAGCGTTGAAGGGACTAGCGGAGGGACGGGGCTATACGAGCAGTACTTC. The chain combines TRBV29-1 with TRBJ2-7, with 10 nucleotides matching TRBD2. CDR1 is SQVTM and CDR2 is ANQGSEA in the germline V gene. This CDR3 contains 17 residues. Losses at the gene ends were 1 base for V and 4 bases for J; bases not matched to a gene: 13.

The table lists this clonotype with a few counts. The genes are TRBV10-3 and TRBJ2-7; 9 nucleotides align to TRBD1. V shed 7 bases and J 3 bases; nucleotides not matched to a gene: 4. CDR3 size: 13 residues. The germline V gene has CDR1 ENHRY and CDR2 SYGVKD. The CDR3 here is CAINRDRDYEQYF. The CDR3 DNA reads as TGTGCCATCAACCGGGACAGGGACTACGAGCAGTACTTC.

This rearrangement joins TRBV5-1 to TRBJ2-6; possibly TRBD1 for D (6 bases). The CDR3 has 18 amino acids. Trimming removed 5 bases at V and 0 bases at J, with 18 bases between. Germline V gene sequence: CDR1 SGHRS, CDR2 YFSETQ. CDR3 sequence reads: CASRLIRGQSSGANVLTF. CDR3 nucleotides: TGCGCCAGCAGACTGATCCGGGGACAATCCTCTGGGGCCAACGTCCTGACTTTC.

The chain couples TRBV3-1 to TRBJ2-3; D unresolved. Germline V gene lookup returns CDR1 LGHDT and CDR2 YNNKEL (reference sequence). The V end lost 3 bases, the J end lost 5 bases, and 9 bases lay between the germline ends. This CDR3 contains 13 residues. The CDR3 reads CASSQYPQDTQYF. The CDR3 coding sequence is TGTGCCAGCAGCCAGTATCCGCAAGATACGCAGTATTTT.

The chain joins TRBV7-6 to TRBJ2-1; 12 nucleotides line up with TRBD1. The trim removed 6 bases at V and 9 bases at J, leaving 9 bases unmatched. This CDR3 spans 15 amino acids. Germline V gives CDR1 SGHVS, CDR2 FNYEAQ. The chain's CDR3 is CASSKGGQGAGEQFF. Here the CDR3 DNA reads TGTGCCAGCAGTAAAGGGGGACAGGGGGCAGGTGAGCAGTTCTTC.

This clonotype came up many times. The chain combines TRBV7-2 with TRBJ1-5; no definite D call. Trimming took off 2 bases at V and 3 bases at J, with 11 bases between the two ends. CDR1 SGHTA and CDR2 FQGNSA come from the germline V gene. The CDR3 spans 15 residues. The CDR3 sequence: CASSLREGFNQPQHF. CDR3 bases: TGTGCCAGCAGCTTAAGGGAGGGTTTCAATCAGCCCCAGCATTTT.

This clonotype was seen a few times. The chain combines TRBV20-1 with TRBJ1-4, with D tentatively TRBD1 (6 bases). CDR3 size: 15 residues. V lost 6 bases and J 7 bases, leaving 21 bases between the germline ends. In germline, CDR1 is DFQATT, CDR2 SNEGSKA (reference sequence). CDR3 coding DNA: TGCAGTGCCACAGCTCGACAGGAGTGGGCTGAAAAACTGTTTTTT. Protein sequence: CSATARQEWAEKLFF.

This chain joins TRBV29-1 and TRBJ2-1; D perhaps matches TRBD1 (5 bases). Trimming removed 0 bases at V and 5 bases at J, with 26 bases between. The germline V gene encodes CDR1 SQVTM and CDR2 ANQGSEA. This CDR3 is built from 19 residues. The CDR3 protein is CSVEDYPLHGIKGNNEQFF. CDR3 nucleotides: TGCAGCGTTGAAGATTACCCCCTGCACGGAATTAAGGGGAACAATGAGCAGTTCTTC.

This clonotype was observed a few times. The chain joins TRBV7-3 to TRBJ2-2; no clear D gene. This CDR3 has 14 amino acids. In germline, CDR1 is SGHTA, CDR2 FQGTGA. Trimming shortened V by 1 base and J by 7 bases, and 10 bases separated the two germline ends. In DNA, the CDR3 is TGTGCCAGCAGCTTAAATCCGGGCGGCGGGGAGCTGTTTTTT. Translation: CASSLNPGGGELFF.

This chain uses TRBV6-1 with TRBJ2-3; 7 bases are a match to TRBD2. Germline V gene data show CDR1 as MNHNS and CDR2 as SASEGT. CDR3 size: 12 residues. V shed 8 bases, J shed 2 bases, and the junction held 1 base outside the gene matches. The CDR3 nucleotides read TGTGCCAGCGGACTAGTCACAGATACGCAGTATTTT. This encodes CASGLVTDTQYF.

J is TRBJ2-1 and V is TRBV6-1, with 10 bases matching TRBD2. The V segment lost 5 bases and the J segment 6 bases; nucleotides outside the gene matches: 7. The germline CDR1 and CDR2 sequences are MNHNS and SASEGT. This CDR3 comprises 15 residues. CDR3 coding DNA: TGTGCCAGCAGTAATACGGGACTAGCGAGCAATGAGCAGTTCTTC. Translated: CASSNTGLASNEQFF.

The chain has TRBV7-9 and TRBJ2-1, with a weak D call TRBD1 (6 bases). V was pared by 4 bases and J by 8 bases, with 12 bases between. This CDR3 has 13 residues. Germline-derived CDR1 and CDR2 are SEHNR and FQNEAQ (reference sequence). CDR3 nucleotides: TGTGCCAGCAGCTCAGGGGTAGGCGATGAGCAGTTCTTC. It translates to CASSSGVGDEQFF.

The chain combines TRBV10-3 with TRBJ2-7, with 7 bases identical to TRBD1. The V and J ends lost 5 bases and 4 bases, in that order; junction bases with no gene match: 8. Germline loops: CDR1 ENHRY, CDR2 SYGVKD. This CDR3 is built from 14 residues. The CDR3 spells CAISKDRSQYEQYV. In nucleotides, the CDR3 is TGTGCCATCAGTAAGGACAGGTCACAATACGAGCAGTACGTC.

The genes are TRBV5-6 and TRBJ1-1, with D hard to call. CDR1 is SGHDT, CDR2 YYEEEE, per germline. V was pared by 2 bases and J by 6 bases, with 14 bases between. CDR3 length: 14 residues. The CDR3 spells CASSFSSGFAEAFF. The CDR3 nucleotides read TGTGCCAGCAGCTTCAGTTCTGGGTTCGCTGAAGCTTTCTTT.

This clonotype has a handful of counts. The V gene is TRBV4-1, the J gene TRBJ2-7; D could derive from TRBD1 or TRBD2 (5 bases each). The CDR3 consists of 13 residues. V lost 0 bases and J lost 7, with 10 bases in between. Looked up from germline, CDR1 is MGHRA and CDR2 is YSYEKL. CDR3 nucleotide sequence: TGCGCCAGCAGCCAAGAGGTGTGGGGGGAGCAGTACTTC. This sequence encodes CASSQEVWGEQYF.

Ten or more counts support this clonotype. The chain is built from TRBV6-2 or TRBV6-3 and TRBJ2-7, with D possibly matching TRBD2 (6 bases). CDR3 length: 13 residues. The V gene lost 6 bases and the J gene lost 3 bases, with 12 bases spanning the gap. Germline loops: CDR1 MNHEY, CDR2 SVGEGT. CDR3 sequence: CASRLAIYYEQYF. CDR3 DNA: TGTGCCAGCAGACTAGCTATTTACTACGAGCAGTACTTC.